Presented here are 11 T cell receptor beta chains from one specimen sequenced in a study of T cells in Graves' hyperthyroidism and ophthalmopathy. TCR beta CDR3 region amplification was performed from RNA transcripts. A first-round RT-PCR of the TCR CDR3 used the HTBI primer set. TCRdb fed the multiplex PCR reads into MiXCR, producing one record per CDR3 protein. The data show about 640,000 distinct CDR3 sequences, less than 25% seen once. The sample consisted of blood. Receptor source: a man aged 25-40 years with Graves' ophthalmopathy.

This clonotype was counted many times. The CDR3 coding sequence is TGTGCCAGCAGCTTCGGGTACAGGCCTCAAGAGACCCAGTACTTC. It encodes CASSFGYRPQETQYF. The chain combines TRBV7-2 with TRBJ2-5; D might be TRBD1 (5 bases). CDR3 length: 15 residues. Per germline, CDR1 SGHTA and CDR2 FQGNSA. V was cut by 3 bases and J by 2 bases, with 13 bases left in between.

This clonotype was seen a few times. The chain links TRBV6-1 to TRBJ2-7; no reliable D call. The CDR3 is 13 amino acids. Germline CDR1 is MNHNS and CDR2 is SASEGT. The V end lost 8 bases, the J end lost 2 bases, and 13 bases lay between the germline ends. The CDR3 protein is CASVDRITYEQYF. CDR3 sequence (DNA): TGTGCCAGCGTTGATAGGATCACCTACGAGCAGTACTTC.

This clonotype was recorded once. The CDR3 DNA reads TGTGCCAGCGCAGGACAGAATGGTGAAAAACTGTTTTTT. It codes for CASAGQNGEKLFF. V gene TRBV19 combines with J gene TRBJ1-4, with D perhaps matching TRBD1 (6 bases). V gave up 9 bases and J gave up 7 bases, with 15 bases separating them. This CDR3 spans 13 amino acids. Germline CDR1 and CDR2: LNHDA and SQIVND (reference sequence).

The chain carries TRBV5-1 and TRBJ2-1; D is undetermined. V dropped 1 base and J dropped 1 base, with 9 bases sitting between them. CDR3 length: 15 amino acids. Germline V gives CDR1 SGHRS, CDR2 YFSETQ. The CDR3 region has the DNA TGCGCCAGCAGCTTGTACTGGAATTCCTACAATGAGCAGTTCTTC. Its translation: CASSLYWNSYNEQFF.

This chain uses TRBV4-3 with TRBJ1-4; 7 nucleotides line up with TRBD1. The J segment lost 0 bases and the V segment lost 4 bases, leaving 8 bases of the junction unmatched. The CDR3 is 17 residues long. From germline, CDR1 is LGHNA and CDR2 YSLEER. CDR3 nucleotides: TGCGCCAGCAGCCCGACAACGGGGACAGCAACTAATGAAAAACTGTTTTTT. Its translation: CASSPTTGTATNEKLFF.

The chain carries TRBV5-1 and TRBJ2-2; D might be TRBD2 (5 bases). Germline assignment: CDR1 SGHRS and CDR2 YFSETQ. Between the trimmed V and J ends, which lost 0 bases and 3 bases, there was a span of 6 bases. This CDR3 region has 14 residues. The CDR3 nucleotides read TGCGCCAGCAGCTTGGTAGCGTACACCGGGGAGCTGTTTTTT. It yields the protein CASSLVAYTGELFF.

V and J are TRBV6-2 or TRBV6-3 and TRBJ2-1; 8 positions match TRBD2. CDR1 and CDR2 from the germline V gene are MNHEY and SVGEGT. The trim removed 6 bases at V and 3 bases at J, leaving 10 bases unmatched. The length of the CDR3 is 16 residues. The chain's CDR3 is CASRPTGGGSYNEQFF. CDR3 DNA sequence: TGTGCCAGCAGACCTACGGGGGGGGGCAGCTACAATGAGCAGTTCTTC.

This chain joins TRBV5-1 and TRBJ2-7; 7 bases agree with TRBD2. The CDR3 contains 14 residues. V lost 4 bases to trimming and J lost 4 bases; unmatched junction nucleotides: 8. Germline V gene lookup returns CDR1 SGHRS and CDR2 YFSETQ. The CDR3 is CASSTSSGLYEQYF. CDR3 nucleotide sequence: TGCGCCAGCAGCACCTCTAGCGGACTATACGAGCAGTACTTC.

The rearrangement uses TRBV13 and TRBJ1-1; D is undetermined. The germline V and J ends were trimmed by 4 bases and 0 bases, with 21 bases remaining between them. CDR3 length: 18 residues. Looked up from germline, CDR1 is PRHDT and CDR2 is FYEKMQ (reference sequence). CDR3 DNA sequence: TGTGCCAGCAGCTACCCCGACGGGCATTGGGCACTGAACACTGAAGCTTTCTTT. This sequence encodes CASSYPDGHWALNTEAFF.

This sequence joins TRBV5-1 and TRBJ2-7; D is unclear. The germline CDR1 and CDR2 sequences are SGHRS and YFSETQ. This CDR3 spans 13 amino acids. Trimming left V 1 base short and J 1 base short, with 6 bases between. The CDR3 nucleotides read TGCGCCAGCAGCTTGCAAGAGTCCTACGAGCAGTACTTC. Protein: CASSLQESYEQYF.

This sequence joins TRBV6-5 and TRBJ2-1; the D gene is possibly TRBD1 (6 bases). The germline V gene encodes CDR1 MNHEY and CDR2 SVGAGI. This CDR3 is built from 17 residues. Trimming shortened V by 2 bases and J by 5 bases, and 19 bases separated the two germline ends. The CDR3 DNA reads as TGTGCCAGCAGTTACAGTGCTTGGACAGCCCTGAACAATGAGCAGTTCTTC. It yields the protein CASSYSAWTALNNEQFF.